Listed below are T cell receptor beta chains from one sample, sequenced in a study of beta chain features in type 1 diabetes. Generated by immunoSEQ multiplex PCR, the TCRdb table keeps only in-frame clones and is missing some. The sample records more than 250,000 clones, about 24% being singletons. The sequenced sample was naive CD4+ T cells from blood. These TCRs come from a woman aged 30 to 39 with type 1 diabetes. Each CDR3 is given with its conserved first and last residue. The D gene is left open where the match is weak. For some rows the clone size is stated as once, few or many, or as a class when expanded; others skip it.

TRBJ1-2 | . | TRBV7-2 | few | 15 | TGTGCCAGCAGCTTAGTAGGGGGAGTATCGGGAGGCTACACCTTC | CASSLVGGVSGGYTF
TRBJ2-5 | TRBD2 | TRBV28 | few | 16 | TGTGCCAGCAGTTTAGCTAGCGGGAGGGGAAGAGAGACCCAGTACTTC | CASSLASGRGRETQYF
TRBJ2-1 | . | TRBV11-2 | . | 12 | TGTGCCAGCAGGAGGATTAACAATGAGCAGTTCTTC | CASRRINNEQFF
TRBJ2-1 | . | TRBV18 | . | 14 | TGTGCCAGCTCACCAGCGGGGCCCGAGGGTGAGCAGTTCTTC | CASSPAGPEGEQFF
TRBJ2-2 | . | TRBV9 | once | 18 | TGTGCCAGCAGCGTAGGCAGCCTAGTAACCGCGAACACCGGGGAGCTGTTTTTT | CASSVGSLVTANTGELFF
TRBJ2-1 | . | TRBV19 | . | 16 | TGTGCCAGTAGTATTTCCCCCCGGGAGTCCTACAATGAGCAGTTCTTC | CASSISPRESYNEQFF
TRBJ2-4 | . | TRBV6-5 | few | 14 | TGTGCCAGCGACGACAGACTAGCCAAAAACATTCAGTACTTC | CASDDRLAKNIQYF
TRBJ1-2 | . | TRBV30 | . | 16 | TGTGCCTGGAGTGTACCTCCCTACAGGGTTTCCTATGGCTACACCTTC | CAWSVPPYRVSYGYTF
TRBJ2-7 | . | TRBV21-1 | . | 16 | TGTGCCAGCAGCAAAAATTGCGGGAGGGTTTCCTACGAGCAGTACTTC | CASSKNCGRVSYEQYF
TRBJ2-7 | TRBD1 | TRBV28 | once | 15 | TGTGCCAGCAGTATCAGGACAGGGGTCATCTACGAGCAGTACTTC | CASSIRTGVIYEQYF
TRBJ1-1 | . | TRBV30 | . | 14 | TGTGCCTGGAGTGTACTTCAGGCTGCAGCTGAAGCTTTCTTT | CAWSVLQAAAEAFF
TRBJ2-3 | . | TRBV5-1 | . | 15 | TGCGCCAGCAGCTTCGCGGGCCTCGTTGCAGATACGCAGTATTTT | CASSFAGLVADTQYF
TRBJ2-1 | TRBD1 | TRBV5-6 | . | 18 | TGTGCCAGCAGCTTGCCTCTGGGACAGGGGAGCTCCTACAATGAGCAGTTCTTC | CASSLPLGQGSSYNEQFF
TRBJ2-7 | TRBD2 | TRBV30 | . | 15 | TGTGCCTGGAGACCCCTCACTAGCGGGATTAGGGAGCAGTACTTC | CAWRPLTSGIREQYF
TRBJ1-1 | . | TRBV19 | . | 13 | TGTGCCAGTAGTCCGGGGACTATTACTGAAGCTTTCTTT | CASSPGTITEAFF
TRBJ2-5 | TRBD1 | TRBV9 | few | 16 | TGTGCCAGCAGCGTAGCTGGGACAGGGGGCGACGGGACCCAGTACTTC | CASSVAGTGGDGTQYF
TRBJ2-7 | TRBD1 | TRBV15 | few | 17 | TGTGCCACCAGCAGATCACAACTTCCGGGACAGGGCTACGAGCAGTACTTC | CATSRSQLPGQGYEQYF
TRBJ2-7 | . | TRBV18 | . | 12 | TGTGCCAGCTCACCACCGAGCTACGAGCAGTACTTC | CASSPPSYEQYF
TRBJ2-7 | . | TRBV19 | . | 14 | TGTGCCAGTAGTATCGGTGGACAGACCTACGAGCAGTACTTC | CASSIGGQTYEQYF
TRBJ2-4 | TRBD1 | TRBV15 | . | 15 | TGTGCCACCAGCAGAGATAACGGACAGGGGGGCATTCAGTACTTC | CATSRDNGQGGIQYF
TRBJ1-1 | . | TRBV15 | . | 13 | TGTGCCACCAGCCGTGGCGAGGACACTGAAGCTTTCTTT | CATSRGEDTEAFF
TRBJ2-7 | . | TRBV15 | once | 12 | TGTGCCACCAGCAGGACTGGGACAGAGCAGTACTTC | CATSRTGTEQYF
TRBJ2-1 | . | TRBV4-1 | few | 15 | TGCGCCAGCAGCCAAGCTCAATTACTATCCAATGAGCAGTTCTTC | CASSQAQLLSNEQFF
TRBJ2-1 | TRBD2 | TRBV30 | . | 15 | TGTGCCTGCCTAGGGAGGGGAGGCATAGGGGATGAGCAGTTCTTC | CACLGRGGIGDEQFF
TRBJ2-1 | . | TRBV19 | few | 13 | TGTGCCAGTAGTCGACAGACCCACAATGAGCAGTTCTTC | CASSRQTHNEQFF
TRBJ2-3 | . | TRBV21-1 | . | 13 | TGTGCCAGCGGCAGCAGGAGCACAGATACGCAGTATTTT | CASGSRSTDTQYF
TRBJ2-2 | . | TRBV11-2 | . | 12 | TGTGCCAGCAGCTTAGTCGCGAGAGGGCTGTTTTTT | CASSLVARGLFF
TRBJ2-1 | TRBD1 | TRBV7-9 | . | 15 | TGTGCCAGCAGCCGGACAGGGTACTCCTACAATGAGCAGTTCTTC | CASSRTGYSYNEQFF
TRBJ2-7 | . | TRBV10-2 | . | 13 | TGCGCCAGCAGTTCACTCAGGGTCCGGGAGCAGTACTTC | CASSSLRVREQYF
TRBJ2-1 | TRBD1 | TRBV5-1 | once | 17 | TGCGCCAGCAGCCGTGATCGACCGGGACAGTCCTACAATGAGCAGTTCTTC | CASSRDRPGQSYNEQFF
TRBJ1-1 | . | TRBV2 | few | 11 | TGTGCCAGCACCAGGGACACTGAAGCTTTCTTT | CASTRDTEAFF
TRBJ1-1 | . | TRBV28 | . | 14 | TGTGCCAGCAGTTTGACAGCCACGAACACTGAAGCTTTCTTT | CASSLTATNTEAFF
TRBJ2-7 | . | TRBV18 | . | 12 | TGTGCCAGCTCACCCGGGGACTACGAGCAGTACTTC | CASSPGDYEQYF
TRBJ2-3 | . | TRBV19 | . | 15 | TGTGCCAGTAGTGGGACTTGGGAACGAGCGGATACGCAGTATTTT | CASSGTWERADTQYF
TRBJ1-5 | TRBD1 | TRBV6-6 | . | 13 | TGTGCCAGCAGATACAGGGGGAATCAGCCCCAGCATTTT | CASRYRGNQPQHF
TRBJ1-3 | . | TRBV15 | . | 15 | TGTGCCACCAGCAGGCAAGGGACAACTGGAAACACCATATATTTT | CATSRQGTTGNTIYF
TRBJ1-2 | . | TRBV4-2 | . | 16 | TGTGCCAGCAGCCAAGAAGGAGGACGTTTACCCTATGGCTACACCTTC | CASSQEGGRLPYGYTF
TRBJ2-1 | . | TRBV12-5 | . | 13 | TGTGCTAGTGGTTTGGACAGCCACAATGAGCAGTTCTTC | CASGLDSHNEQFF
TRBJ2-5 | TRBD2 | TRBV30 | few | 17 | TGTGCCTGGAGTGTAGGGACTAGCGGGAGCCTACGGGAGACCCAGTACTTC | CAWSVGTSGSLRETQYF
TRBJ2-3 | . | TRBV19 | few | 12 | TGTGCCAGTAGTATAGTCGCAGATACGCAGTATTTT | CASSIVADTQYF
TRBJ1-5 | . | TRBV18 | . | 13 | TGTGCCAGCTCACCAGAGAGCAATCAGCCCCAGCATTTT | CASSPESNQPQHF
TRBJ1-2 | TRBD1 | TRBV10-1 | . | 13 | TGCGCCAGCAGTCGGGACAGAGACTATGGCTACACCTTC | CASSRDRDYGYTF
TRBJ2-2 | . | TRBV5-4 | once | 14 | TGTGCCAGCAGCCTGACAGGGAACACCGGGGAGCTGTTTTTT | CASSLTGNTGELFF
TRBJ2-7 | . | TRBV29-1 | . | 13 | TGCAGCGTTGATGTGTTGGGTAGCAACGAGCAGTACTTC | CSVDVLGSNEQYF